This T cell receptor (beta chain) was recovered during a study of T-cell reconstitution after alpha-beta-depleted transplantation in children. General study findings and limits: About two months after transplant, alpha-beta T cells reportedly came from several hundred expanded graft clones.

Unique molecular identifiers featured in how the TCRbeta library was prepared. TCRdb reprocessed the PCR reads with MiXCR, giving one entry per CDR3 protein. The table has tens of thousands of distinct CDR3 sequences, under 8% seen once. Per germline, CDR1 SGHDN and CDR2 FVKESK. V was trimmed by 4 bases and J by 5 bases, leaving 17 bases between them. The CDR3 extends over 15 amino acids. This clonotype was seen at least ten times. Its antigen is still unknown. This chain uses TRBV14 with TRBJ1-1, with D perhaps matching TRBD1 (6 bases). Source: PBMCs, mostly from graft donor cells, taken 180 days after TCRalphabeta/CD19-depleted stem cell transplant. The clonotype was recovered from a male patient younger than 18 who had a stem cell transplant for acute myeloid leukemia, so the T cells may come from the graft donor. CDR3 bases: TGTGCCAGCAGCCCCTCAGTTCGTAGGGGGACTGAAGCTTTCTTT. It specifies CASSPSVRRGTEAFF.